Each of the 4 T cell receptor beta chains below was sequenced from the same sample in a study of cytomegalovirus exposure and HLA in healthy donors. In the PCR, 60 Vbeta and 13 Jbeta primers were used. Sequencing used immunoSEQ multiplex PCR; TCRdb keeps in-frame clones, though not all of them. Its clone listing holds 56,000 or so clones. The sequenced material came from PBMCs. These TCRs come from a female donor in good health and CMV-seronegative.

The chain couples TRBV18 to TRBJ2-2; 8 bases fit TRBD1. Trimming took 2 bases from V and 1 from J; bases not matched to a gene: 6. The CDR3 has 17 amino acids. The germline CDR1 and CDR2 sequences are KGHSH and LQKENI. CDR3 DNA: TGTGCCAGCTCACCAATCGGGACAGGACAGAACACCGGGGAGCTGTTTTTT. It specifies CASSPIGTGQNTGELFF.

The chain combines TRBV30 with TRBJ2-1, with a tentative D call TRBD1 (5 bases). CDR1 is GTSNPN and CDR2 is SVGIG in the germline V gene (reference sequence). The CDR3 length is 15 residues. V was pared by 0 bases and J by 3 bases, with 12 bases between. The CDR3 reads CAWSVAWQGYNEQFF. CDR3 sequence (DNA): TGTGCCTGGAGTGTTGCGTGGCAGGGCTACAATGAGCAGTTCTTC.

V and J are TRBV29-1 and TRBJ2-3, with TRBD2 identical over 9 bases. This CDR3 comprises 13 residues. Germline CDR1 SQVTM, CDR2 ANQGSEA. V was clipped by 8 bases and J by 2 bases; unmatched bases: 5. The CDR3 protein is CSLRGGVTDTQYF. The CDR3 region has the DNA TGCAGCCTTCGCGGGGGGGTCACAGATACGCAGTATTTT.

The rearrangement links TRBV27 to TRBJ2-7; 8 bases fit TRBD2. The germline V gene has CDR1 MNHEY and CDR2 SMNVEV (reference sequence). The CDR3 totals 14 residues. The trim removed 6 bases at V and 4 bases at J, leaving 8 bases unmatched. CDR3 sequence reads: CASRDAAGEYEQYF. The CDR3 DNA reads TGTGCCAGCAGGGACGCAGCGGGAGAGTACGAGCAGTACTTC.